The 5 T cell receptor beta chains reported below all come from one sample, sequenced in a study of cytomegalovirus exposure and HLA in healthy donors. Method: immunoSEQ multiplex PCR; TCRdb's copy keeps in-frame clones and lacks some. The repertoire holds 250,000 to 350,000 clones, with about nine tenths as singletons. The specimen sequenced was PBMCs. These receptors all come from a woman between 18 and 30 years old in good health and CMV-seronegative.

The chain has TRBV9 and TRBJ2-3; TRBD2 aligns across 11 bases. The V segment lost 1 base and the J segment 4 bases; nucleotides outside the gene matches: 5. CDR1 and CDR2 (germline): SGDLS, YYNGEE. CDR3 length: 16 amino acids. This chain's CDR3 is CASSVSIAGGPDTQYF. In DNA form, the CDR3 reads TGTGCCAGCAGCGTATCGATAGCGGGAGGGCCAGATACGCAGTATTTT. The variable domain in full, completed from reference TRBV9 and TRBJ2-3, reads DSGVTQTPKHLITATGQRVTLRCSPRSGDLSVYWYQQSLDQGLQFLIQYYNGEERAKGNILERFSAQQFPDLHSELNLSSLELGDSALYFCASSVSIAGGPDTQYFGPGTRLTVL.

J is TRBJ1-5 and V is TRBV18; D unclear. V was trimmed by 2 bases and J by 2 bases, leaving 13 bases between them. This CDR3 region has 16 residues. Germline CDR1 reads KGHSH; CDR2 reads LQKENI. DNA of the CDR3: TGTGCCAGCTCACCATCGGAAGGGAGCCGCAATCAGCCCCAGCATTTT. Translating gives CASSPSEGSRNQPQHF.

This clone was detected only once. This rearrangement joins TRBV4-2 to TRBJ2-3; 9 nucleotides line up with TRBD2. Per the germline V gene, CDR1 is LGHNA and CDR2 is YNFKEQ. The length of the CDR3 is 17 residues. The V segment lost 3 bases and the J segment 3 bases; nucleotides outside the gene matches: 10. The CDR3 DNA follows: TGTGCCAGCAGCCAGCAGCCGGGACTAGCTGAGACAGATACGCAGTATTTT. It translates to CASSQQPGLAETDTQYF.

The chain combines TRBV4-1 with TRBJ2-3, with 8 nucleotides matching TRBD2. J gave up 2 bases and V 3 bases, and 7 bases lay outside the gene matches. The CDR3 totals 16 residues. Germline loops: CDR1 MGHRA, CDR2 YSYEKL. The CDR3 DNA sequence: TGCGCCAGCAGCCAGGACCAAGCGGGAGACACAGATACGCAGTATTTT. Encoded protein: CASSQDQAGDTDTQYF.

This chain links TRBV5-6 with TRBJ2-7; 7 bases are a match to TRBD2. The trim removed 4 bases at V and 4 bases at J, leaving 14 bases unmatched. In germline, CDR1 is SGHDT, CDR2 YYEEEE. CDR3 length: 16 amino acids. CDR3 nucleotides: TGTGCCAGCAGCCGTTTAACTAGCGACCATCGGTACGAGCAGTACTTC. Residues: CASSRLTSDHRYEQYF.